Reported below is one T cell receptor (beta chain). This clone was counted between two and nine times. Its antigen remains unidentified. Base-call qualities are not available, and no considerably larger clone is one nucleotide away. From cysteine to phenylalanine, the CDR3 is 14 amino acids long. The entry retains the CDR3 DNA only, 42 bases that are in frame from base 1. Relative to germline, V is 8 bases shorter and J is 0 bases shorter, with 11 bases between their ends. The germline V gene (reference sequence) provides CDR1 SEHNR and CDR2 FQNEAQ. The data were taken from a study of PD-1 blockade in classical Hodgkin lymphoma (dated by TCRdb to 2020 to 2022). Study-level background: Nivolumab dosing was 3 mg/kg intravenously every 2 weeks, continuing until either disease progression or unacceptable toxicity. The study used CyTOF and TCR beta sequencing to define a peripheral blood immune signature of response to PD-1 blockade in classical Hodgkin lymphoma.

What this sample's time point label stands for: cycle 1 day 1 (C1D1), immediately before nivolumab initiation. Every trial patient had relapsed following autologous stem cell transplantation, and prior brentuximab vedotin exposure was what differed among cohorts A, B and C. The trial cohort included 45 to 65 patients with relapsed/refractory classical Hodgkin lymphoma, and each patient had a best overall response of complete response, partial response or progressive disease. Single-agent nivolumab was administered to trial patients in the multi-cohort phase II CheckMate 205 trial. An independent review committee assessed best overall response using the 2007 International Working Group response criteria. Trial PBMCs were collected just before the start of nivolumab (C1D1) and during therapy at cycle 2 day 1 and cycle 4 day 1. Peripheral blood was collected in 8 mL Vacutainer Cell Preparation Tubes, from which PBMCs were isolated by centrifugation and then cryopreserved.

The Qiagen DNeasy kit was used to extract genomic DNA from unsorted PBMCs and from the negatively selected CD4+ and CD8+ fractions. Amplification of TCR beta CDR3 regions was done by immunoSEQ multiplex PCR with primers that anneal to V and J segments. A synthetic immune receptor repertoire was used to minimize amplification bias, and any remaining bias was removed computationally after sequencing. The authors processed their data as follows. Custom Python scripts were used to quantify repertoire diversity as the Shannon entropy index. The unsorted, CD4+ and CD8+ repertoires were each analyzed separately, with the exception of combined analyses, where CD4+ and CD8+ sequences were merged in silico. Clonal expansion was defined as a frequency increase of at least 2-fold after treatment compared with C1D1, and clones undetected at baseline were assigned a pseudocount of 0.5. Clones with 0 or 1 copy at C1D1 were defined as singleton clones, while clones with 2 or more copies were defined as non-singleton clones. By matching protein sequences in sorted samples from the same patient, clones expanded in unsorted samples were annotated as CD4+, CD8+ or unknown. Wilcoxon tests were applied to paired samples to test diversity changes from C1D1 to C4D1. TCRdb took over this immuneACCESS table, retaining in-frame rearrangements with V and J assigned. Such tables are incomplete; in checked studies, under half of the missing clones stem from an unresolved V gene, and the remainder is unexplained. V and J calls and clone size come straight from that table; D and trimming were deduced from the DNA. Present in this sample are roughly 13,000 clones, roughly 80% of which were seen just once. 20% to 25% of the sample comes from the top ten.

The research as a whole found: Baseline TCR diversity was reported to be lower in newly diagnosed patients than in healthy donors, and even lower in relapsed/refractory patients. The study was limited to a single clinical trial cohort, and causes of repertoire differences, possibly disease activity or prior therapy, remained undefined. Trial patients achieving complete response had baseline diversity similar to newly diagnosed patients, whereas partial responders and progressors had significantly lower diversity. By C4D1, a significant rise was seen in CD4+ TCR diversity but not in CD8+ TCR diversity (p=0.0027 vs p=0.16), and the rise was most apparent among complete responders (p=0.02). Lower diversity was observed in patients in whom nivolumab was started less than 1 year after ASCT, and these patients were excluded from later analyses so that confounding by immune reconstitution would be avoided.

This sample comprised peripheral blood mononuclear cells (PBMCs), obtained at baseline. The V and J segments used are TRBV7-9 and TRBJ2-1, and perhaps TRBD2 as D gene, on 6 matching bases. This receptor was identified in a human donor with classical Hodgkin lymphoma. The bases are TGTGCCAGCCAGCGGGCGACCTCCTACAATGAGCAGTTCTTC. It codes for CASQRATSYNEQFF.